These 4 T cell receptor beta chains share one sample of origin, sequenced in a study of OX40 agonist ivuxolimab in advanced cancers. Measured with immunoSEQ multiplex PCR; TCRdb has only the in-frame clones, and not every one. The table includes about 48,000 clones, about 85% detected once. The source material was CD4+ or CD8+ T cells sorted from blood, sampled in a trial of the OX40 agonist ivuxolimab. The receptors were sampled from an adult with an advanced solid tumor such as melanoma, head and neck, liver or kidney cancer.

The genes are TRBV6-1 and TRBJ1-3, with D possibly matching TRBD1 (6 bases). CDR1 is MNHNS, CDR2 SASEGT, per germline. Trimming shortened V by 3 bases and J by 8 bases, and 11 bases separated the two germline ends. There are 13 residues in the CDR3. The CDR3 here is CASSERGSDTIYF. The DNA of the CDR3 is TGTGCCAGCAGTGAGAGGGGGTCGGACACCATATATTTT.

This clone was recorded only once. CDR3 residues: CASSQNGGETQYF. The DNA for the CDR3 is TGTGCCAGCTCCCAGAACGGGGGTGAGACCCAGTACTTC. The chain links TRBV18 to TRBJ2-5; D possibly corresponds to TRBD2 (6 bases). The V gene lost 6 bases and the J gene lost 5 bases, with 13 bases spanning the gap. The CDR3 extends over 13 amino acids. The germline V gene has CDR1 KGHSH and CDR2 LQKENI.

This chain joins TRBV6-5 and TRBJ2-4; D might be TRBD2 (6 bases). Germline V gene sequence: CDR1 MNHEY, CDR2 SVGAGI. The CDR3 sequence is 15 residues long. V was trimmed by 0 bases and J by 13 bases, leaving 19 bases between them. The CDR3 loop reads CASSYSPGSGTEQYF. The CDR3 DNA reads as TGTGCCAGCAGTTACTCGCCCGGGAGTGGGACGGAACAGTACTTC.

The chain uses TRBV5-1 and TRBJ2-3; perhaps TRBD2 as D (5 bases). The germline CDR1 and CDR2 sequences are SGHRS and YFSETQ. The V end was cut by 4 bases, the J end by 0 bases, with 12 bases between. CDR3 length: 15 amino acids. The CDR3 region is CASSPPGWSTDTQYF. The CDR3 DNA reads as TGCGCCAGCAGCCCCCCGGGGTGGAGCACAGATACGCAGTATTTT.